The 14 T cell receptor beta chains presented below share a single source sample, sequenced in a study of Graves' ophthalmopathy and Graves' hyperthyroidism. As the template, RNA transcripts were used to amplify TCR beta CDR3 regions. An opening RT-PCR round employed HTBI primers and preceded a second-round multiplex PCR. TCRdb independently ran MiXCR on the multiplex PCR reads; one entry per CDR3 protein. The data show 400,000 to 450,000 distinct CDR3 sequences, approximately 21% seen once. Sequences were obtained from peripheral blood. The receptors stem from a woman between 18 and 29 years old with stable Graves' hyperthyroidism.

This clonotype was observed many times. The rearrangement links TRBV25-1 to TRBJ2-2, with D possibly called TRBD1 or TRBD2 (5 bases each). The CDR3 spans 15 residues. The germline V gene has CDR1 MGHDK and CDR2 SYGVNS. V dropped 2 bases and J dropped 4 bases, with 11 bases sitting between them. The DNA for the CDR3 is TGTGCCAGCAGTGAAGAGGGCAGGGCCACCGGGGAGCTGTTTTTT. Its translation: CASSEEGRATGELFF.

This clonotype has a count of ten or more. V gene TRBV13 combines with J gene TRBJ2-4, with 8 positions matching TRBD1. The germline V gene has CDR1 PRHDT and CDR2 FYEKMQ (reference sequence). With 4 bases clipped from V and 7 bases from J, the junction kept 3 bases outside the gene matches. This CDR3 is built from 13 residues. The CDR3 sequence: CASSYRGENIQYF. The CDR3 DNA follows: TGTGCCAGCAGCTACAGGGGGGAGAACATTCAGTACTTC.

This clonotype occurred many times. The genes are TRBV30 and TRBJ2-5, with D possibly matching TRBD1 (5 bases). CDR3 size: 14 residues. V was clipped by 0 bases and J by 0 bases, with 8 bases between them. Germline assignment: CDR1 GTSNPN and CDR2 SVGIG (reference sequence). In DNA, the CDR3 is TGTGCCTGGAGTGTGGCACAGGACCAAGAGACCCAGTACTTC. Amino acid sequence: CAWSVAQDQETQYF.

The sample holds a few counts of this clonotype. This sequence joins TRBV19 and TRBJ2-7; D may correspond to TRBD1 or TRBD2 (7 bases each). Germline values: CDR1 LNHDA, CDR2 SQIVND (reference sequence). This CDR3 is built from 13 residues. Trimming pared 6 bases from V and 5 bases from J, leaving 14 bases between. The CDR3 DNA follows: TGTGCCAGTAGCGACAGGGAGGGCGACGAGCAGTACTTC. Protein: CASSDREGDEQYF.

This clonotype was found many times. This chain joins TRBV20-1 and TRBJ2-7; perhaps TRBD2 as D (5 bases). V was trimmed by 1 base and J by 3 bases, leaving 10 bases between them. This CDR3 region has 13 residues. Germline V CDR1 and CDR2: DFQATT, SNEGSKA (reference sequence). The CDR3 DNA reads as TGCAGTGCTAGAGGGACTGCGGACTACGAGCAGTACTTC. Its protein product is CSARGTADYEQYF.

There are many counts of this clonotype. V gene TRBV5-1 combines with J gene TRBJ2-2; D perhaps matches TRBD1 (6 bases). V lost 8 bases to trimming and J lost 0 bases, with 14 bases between them. Germline V gene lookup returns CDR1 SGHRS and CDR2 YFSETQ. The CDR3 has 15 residues. CDR3 sequence (DNA): TGCGCCAGTCGACAGGCATACACGAACACCGGGGAGCTGTTTTTT. Encoded protein: CASRQAYTNTGELFF.

This clonotype was picked up many times. The J gene is TRBJ2-7, the V gene TRBV20-1, with 10 bases matching TRBD1. CDR3 size: 14 residues. The V and J ends lost 5 bases and 3 bases, in that order; junction bases with no gene match: 7. The germline V gene encodes CDR1 DFQATT and CDR2 SNEGSKA (reference sequence). The CDR3 loop reads CSARTGGGFYEQYF. As DNA, the CDR3 is TGCAGTGCTCGGACAGGGGGAGGATTCTACGAGCAGTACTTC.

This clonotype has a count of ten or more. V usage is TRBV6-8 and J usage is TRBJ1-1; D gene uncertain. The CDR3 sequence is 16 residues long. CDR1 is MNHGY, CDR2 SAAAGT, per germline. The ends were cut back, 6 bases at V and 1 base at J, with 18 bases in the middle. CDR3 amino acids: CASRRPSPATNTEAFF. For the CDR3, the DNA is TGTGCCAGCAGACGACCCTCCCCGGCCACGAACACTGAAGCTTTCTTT.

In the case of this clonotype: The junction shows a germline mismatch at one end, possibly a read error. The chain has TRBV7-7 and TRBJ2-5; D call uncertain. The CDR3 consists of 13 residues. Germline-derived CDR1 and CDR2 are SSHAT and FNYEAQ (reference sequence). The CDR3 DNA reads as TGTGCTAGCAGCCAGGACCTCCAAGAGACCCAGTACTTC. Protein: CASSQDLQETQYF.

This clonotype was recorded many times. The gene calls are TRBV6-2 or TRBV6-3 and TRBJ2-2, with TRBD2 identical over 10 bases. Germline V CDR1 and CDR2: MNHEY, SVGEGT. J was trimmed by 2 bases and V by 0 bases; bases with no gene match: 6. CDR3 length: 18 amino acids. The CDR3 DNA reads as TGTGCCAGCAGTTACTCGGCAAGCGGGAGGGCCAACACCGGGGAGCTGTTTTTT. This codes for CASSYSASGRANTGELFF.

Only one count was recorded for this clonotype. The rearrangement links TRBV15 to TRBJ2-7; D may correspond to TRBD1 or TRBD2 (5 bases each). V lost 5 bases and J lost 0, with 14 bases in between. The CDR3 is 15 residues long. CDR1 LNHNV and CDR2 YYDKDF come from the germline V gene (reference sequence). For the CDR3, the DNA is TGTGCCACCAGCGGCCGGGACGGAAGCTCCTACGAGCAGTACTTC. Translation gives CATSGRDGSSYEQYF.

This clonotype was seen ten or more times. The rearrangement joins TRBV12-3 or TRBV12-4 to TRBJ2-7, with 10 nucleotides matching TRBD2. The CDR3 is 15 amino acids. V lost 2 bases to trimming and J lost 3 bases; unmatched junction nucleotides: 4. CDR3 in amino acids: CASSLRPSGSYEQYF. The CDR3 DNA reads TGTGCCAGCAGTTTAAGGCCTAGCGGGAGCTACGAGCAGTACTTC.

This clonotype came up many times. The chain has TRBV12-3 or TRBV12-4 and TRBJ1-2, with a tentative D call TRBD1 (5 bases). The V and J ends lost 6 bases and 4 bases respectively, with 12 bases between them. CDR3 length: 13 amino acids. CDR3 sequence: CASSQQVGYGYTF. The CDR3 coding sequence is TGTGCCAGCAGCCAACAGGTTGGCTATGGCTACACCTTC.

V usage is TRBV12-3 or TRBV12-4 and J usage is TRBJ1-1; 7 bases line up with TRBD1. V lost 5 bases to trimming and J lost 11 bases; unmatched junction nucleotides: 11. The CDR3 spans 13 residues. The CDR3 loop is CASSPGTAVKAFF. The DNA for the CDR3 is TGTGCCAGCAGTCCAGGGACAGCGGTTAAGGCTTTCTTT.